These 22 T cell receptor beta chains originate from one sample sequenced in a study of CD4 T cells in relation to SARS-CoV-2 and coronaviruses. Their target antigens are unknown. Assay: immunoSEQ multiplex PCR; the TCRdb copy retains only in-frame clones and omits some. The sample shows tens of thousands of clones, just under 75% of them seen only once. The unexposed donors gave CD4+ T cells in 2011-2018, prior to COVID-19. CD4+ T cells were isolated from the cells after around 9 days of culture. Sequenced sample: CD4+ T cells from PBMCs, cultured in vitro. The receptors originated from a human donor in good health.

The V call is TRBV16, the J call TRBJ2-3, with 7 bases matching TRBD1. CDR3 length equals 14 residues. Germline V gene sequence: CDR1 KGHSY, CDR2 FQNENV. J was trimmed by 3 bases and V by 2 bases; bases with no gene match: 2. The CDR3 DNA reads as TGTGCCAGCAGCCAAGTCAGGGGGACAGATACGCAGTATTTT. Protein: CASSQVRGTDTQYF.

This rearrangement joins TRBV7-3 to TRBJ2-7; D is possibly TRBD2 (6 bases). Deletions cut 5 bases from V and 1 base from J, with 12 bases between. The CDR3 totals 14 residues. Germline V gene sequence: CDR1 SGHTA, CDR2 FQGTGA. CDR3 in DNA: TGTGCCAGCAGCCGATCTGGGACTTCCTACGAGCAGTACTTC. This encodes CASSRSGTSYEQYF. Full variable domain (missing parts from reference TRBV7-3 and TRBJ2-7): GAGVSQTPSNKVTEKGKYVELRCDPISGHTALYWYRQSLGQGPEFLIYFQGTGAADDSGLPNDRFFAVRPEGSVSTLKIQRTERGDSAVYLCASSRSGTSYEQYFGPGTRLTVT.

DNA of the CDR3: TGTGCCACCAGCCAGTCCTCTAGCGAGCAGTTCTTC. Encoded protein: CATSQSSSEQFF. This chain connects TRBV24-1 to TRBJ2-1; a possible D gene is TRBD2 (5 bases). Germline CDR1 reads KGHDR; CDR2 reads SFDVKD. V was trimmed by 7 bases and J by 10 bases, leaving 13 bases between them. The CDR3 is 12 residues long.

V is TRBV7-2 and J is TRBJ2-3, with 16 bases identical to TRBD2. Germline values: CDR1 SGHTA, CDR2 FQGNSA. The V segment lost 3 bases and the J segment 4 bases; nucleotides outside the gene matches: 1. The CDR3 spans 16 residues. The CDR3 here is CASSLGLAGGPDTQYF. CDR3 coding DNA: TGTGCCAGCAGCTTGGGACTAGCGGGAGGGCCAGATACGCAGTATTTT.

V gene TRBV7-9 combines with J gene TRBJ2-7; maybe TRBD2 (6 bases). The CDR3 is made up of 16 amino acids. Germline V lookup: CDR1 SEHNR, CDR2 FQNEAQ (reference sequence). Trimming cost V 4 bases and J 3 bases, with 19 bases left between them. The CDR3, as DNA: TGTGCCAGCAGCTCCGGGGGAGGCAGGGCGGTCTACGAGCAGTACTTC. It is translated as CASSSGGGRAVYEQYF.

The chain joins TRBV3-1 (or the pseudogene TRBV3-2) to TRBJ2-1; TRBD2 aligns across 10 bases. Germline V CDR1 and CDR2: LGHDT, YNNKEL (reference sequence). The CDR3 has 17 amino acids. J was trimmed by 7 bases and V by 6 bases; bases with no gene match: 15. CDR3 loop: CASRPPWDSGRSNEQFF. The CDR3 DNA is TGTGCCAGCAGACCACCCTGGGATAGCGGGAGGAGTAATGAGCAGTTCTTC.

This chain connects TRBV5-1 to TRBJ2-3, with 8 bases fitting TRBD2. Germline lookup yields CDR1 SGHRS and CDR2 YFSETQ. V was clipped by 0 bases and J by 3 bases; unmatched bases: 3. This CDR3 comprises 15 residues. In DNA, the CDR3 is TGCGCCAGCAGCTTGGTGGCTAGCGGGACAGATACGCAGTATTTT. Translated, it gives CASSLVASGTDTQYF.

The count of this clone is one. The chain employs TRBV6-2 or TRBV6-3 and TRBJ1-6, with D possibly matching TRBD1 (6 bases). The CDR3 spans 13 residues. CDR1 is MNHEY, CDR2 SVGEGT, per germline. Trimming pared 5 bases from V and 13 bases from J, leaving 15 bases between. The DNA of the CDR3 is TGTGCCAGCAGTACGACAGGCCGGTTGCCCCTCCACTTT. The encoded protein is CASSTTGRLPLHF.

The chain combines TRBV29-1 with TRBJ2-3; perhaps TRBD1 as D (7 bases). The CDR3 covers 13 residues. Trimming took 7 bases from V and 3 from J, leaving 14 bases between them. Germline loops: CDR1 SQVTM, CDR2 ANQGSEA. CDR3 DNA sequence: TGCAGCGCTGACAGGGCGGGGACAGATACGCAGTATTTT. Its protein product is CSADRAGTDTQYF.

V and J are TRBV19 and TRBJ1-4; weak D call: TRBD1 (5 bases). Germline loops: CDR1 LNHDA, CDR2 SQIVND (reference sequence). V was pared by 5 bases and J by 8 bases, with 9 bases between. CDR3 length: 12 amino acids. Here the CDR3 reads CASSAGTEKLFF. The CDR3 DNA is TGTGCCAGTAGTGCGGGGACGGAAAAACTGTTTTTT.

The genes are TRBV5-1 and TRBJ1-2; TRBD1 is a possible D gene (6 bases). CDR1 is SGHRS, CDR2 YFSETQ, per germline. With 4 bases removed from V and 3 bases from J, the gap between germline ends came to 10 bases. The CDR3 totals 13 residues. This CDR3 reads CASSADRHYGYTF. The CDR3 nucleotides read TGCGCCAGCAGCGCGGACAGACACTATGGCTACACCTTC.

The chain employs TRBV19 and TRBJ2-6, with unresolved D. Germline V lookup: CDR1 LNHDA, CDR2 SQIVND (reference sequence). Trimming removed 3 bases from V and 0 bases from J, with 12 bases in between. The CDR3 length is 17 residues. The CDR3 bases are TGTGCCAGTAGTATTGATGCCAGCGCCTCTGGGGCCAACGTCCTGACTTTC. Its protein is CASSIDASASGANVLTF.

CDR3 sequence: CASSRQDNSNQPQHF. The DNA of the CDR3 is TGTGCCAGCAGCAGACAGGACAATAGCAATCAGCCCCAGCATTTT. The rearrangement links TRBV6-5 to TRBJ1-5; D perhaps matches TRBD1 (6 bases). Germline V gene data show CDR1 as MNHEY and CDR2 as SVGAGI. This CDR3 region has 15 residues. V lost 6 bases and J lost 0, with 12 bases in between.

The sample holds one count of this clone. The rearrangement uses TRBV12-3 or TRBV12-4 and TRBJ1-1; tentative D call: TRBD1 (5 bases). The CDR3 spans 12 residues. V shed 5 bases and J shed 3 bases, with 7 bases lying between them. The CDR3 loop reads CASSLGHTEAFF. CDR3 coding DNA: TGTGCCAGCAGTCTGGGACACACTGAAGCTTTCTTT.

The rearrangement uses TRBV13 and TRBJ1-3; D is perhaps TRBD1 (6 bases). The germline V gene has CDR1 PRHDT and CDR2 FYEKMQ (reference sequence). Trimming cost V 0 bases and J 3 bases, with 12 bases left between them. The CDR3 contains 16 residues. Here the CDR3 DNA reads TGTGCCAGCAGCTTAGGGGCAGGGGCAATTGGAAACACCATATATTTT. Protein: CASSLGAGAIGNTIYF.

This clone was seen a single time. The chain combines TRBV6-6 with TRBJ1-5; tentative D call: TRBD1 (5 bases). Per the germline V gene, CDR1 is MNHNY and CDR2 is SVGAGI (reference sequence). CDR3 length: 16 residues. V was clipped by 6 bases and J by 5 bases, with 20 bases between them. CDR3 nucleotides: TGTGCCAGCAGGATCTTTAGGGCCAGGGACCATCAGCCCCAGCATTTT. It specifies CASRIFRARDHQPQHF.

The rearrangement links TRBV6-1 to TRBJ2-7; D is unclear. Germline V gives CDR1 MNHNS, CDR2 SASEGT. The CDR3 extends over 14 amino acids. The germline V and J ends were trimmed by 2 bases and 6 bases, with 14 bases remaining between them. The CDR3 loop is CASSEQAVLGEQYF. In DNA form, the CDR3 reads TGTGCCAGCAGTGAACAGGCAGTCCTTGGCGAGCAGTACTTC.

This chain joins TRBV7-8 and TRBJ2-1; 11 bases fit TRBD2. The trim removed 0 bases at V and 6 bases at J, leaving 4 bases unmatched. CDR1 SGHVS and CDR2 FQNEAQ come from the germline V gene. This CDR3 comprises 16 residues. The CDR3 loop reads CASSLAGTSGTNEQFF. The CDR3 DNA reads TGTGCCAGCAGCTTAGCGGGGACTAGCGGCACCAATGAGCAGTTCTTC. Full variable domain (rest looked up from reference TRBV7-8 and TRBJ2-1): GAGVSQSPRYKVAKRGQDVALRCDPISGHVSLFWYQQALGQGPEFLTYFQNEAQLDKSGLPSDRFFAERPEGSVSTLKIQRTQQEDSAVYLCASSLAGTSGTNEQFFGPGTRLTVL.

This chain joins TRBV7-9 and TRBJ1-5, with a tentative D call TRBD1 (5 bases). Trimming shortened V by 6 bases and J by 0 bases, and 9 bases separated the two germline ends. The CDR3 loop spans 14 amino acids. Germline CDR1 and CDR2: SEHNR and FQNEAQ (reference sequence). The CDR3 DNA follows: TGTGCCAGCAGTACGGGGGTTAGCAATCAGCCCCAGCATTTT. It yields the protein CASSTGVSNQPQHF.

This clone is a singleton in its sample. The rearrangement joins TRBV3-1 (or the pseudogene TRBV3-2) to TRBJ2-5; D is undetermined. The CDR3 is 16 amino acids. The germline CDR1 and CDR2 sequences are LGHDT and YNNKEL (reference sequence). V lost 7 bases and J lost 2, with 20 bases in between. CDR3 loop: CASKMWAPPSQETQYF. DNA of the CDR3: TGTGCCAGCAAAATGTGGGCCCCTCCCTCGCAAGAGACCCAGTACTTC.

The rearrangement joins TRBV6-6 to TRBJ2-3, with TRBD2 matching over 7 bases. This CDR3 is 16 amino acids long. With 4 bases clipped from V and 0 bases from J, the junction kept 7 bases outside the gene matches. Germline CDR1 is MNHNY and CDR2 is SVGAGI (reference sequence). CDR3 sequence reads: CASSSEQRGSTDTQYF. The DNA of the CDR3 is TGTGCCAGCAGTTCCGAACAGCGGGGCAGCACAGATACGCAGTATTTT.

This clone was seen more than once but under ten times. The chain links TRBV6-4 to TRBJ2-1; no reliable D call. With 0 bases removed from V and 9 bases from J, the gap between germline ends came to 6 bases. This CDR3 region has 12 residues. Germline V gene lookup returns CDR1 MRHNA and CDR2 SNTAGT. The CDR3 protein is CASSDSGVEQFF. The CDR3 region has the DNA TGTGCCAGCAGTGACTCTGGCGTTGAGCAGTTCTTC.